The subject of this entry is one T cell receptor (beta chain). Original processing methods: Amplification of reference gene primers provided the estimated nucleated cell counts. The table came from immunoSEQ multiplex PCR; TCRdb's copy has only in-frame clones and leaves some out. That table furnishes V, J and clone size, whereas the DNA furnished D and trimming. Of 110,000 to 150,000 clones listed, roughly 89% are singletons. The data are from a study of blood T cell repertoires in COVID-19. Study-wide background: Specimens from acute and convalescent COVID-19 originated in the United States, Italy and Spain.

Trimming pared 4 bases from V and 8 bases from J, leaving 17 bases between. This CDR3 comprises 14 residues. From germline, CDR1 is MNHEY and CDR2 SVGEGT. Sequenced input: peripheral blood. The V and J genes are TRBV6-2 or TRBV6-3 and TRBJ1-2; D remains ambiguous. The sequence was obtained from a man aged 60 to 69 with active or convalescent COVID-19. As DNA, the CDR3 is TGTGCCAGCAGTTCTATCACGCGGCGAGAAGGCTACACCTTC. This gives the protein CASSSITRREGYTF.